The clone carrying this TCR beta chain was picked up many times. Its antigen is still unknown. The entry originates in a study of identical twins. Only healthy Caucasians were included as donors. Unique molecular identifiers were present on the cDNA, and a universal primer site came from template switching. One entry per CDR3 protein results from TCRdb running MiXCR on the 5' RACE reads. The repertoire holds about 690,000 distinct CDR3 sequences, with around 6% as singletons. Study-wide results and caveats: It was possible that invariant MAIT and iNKT cells partly confounded the zero-insertion analyses. Reduced insertions were recorded for abundant cord blood beta clonotypes, with no such pattern in memory repertoires.

This clonotype originated in a man in his late teens or twenties in good health. The sequencing input was naive T cells sorted from blood.

CDR3 in amino acids: CASCRRDYNEQFF. The CDR3 coding sequence is TGTGCCAGCTGCCGGAGAGACTACAATGAGCAGTTCTTC. The chain is built from TRBV12-3 or TRBV12-4 and TRBJ2-1; D gene uncertain. V lost 8 bases and J 3 bases, leaving 11 bases between the germline ends. This CDR3 is built from 13 residues.